What follows are 7 T cell receptor beta chains derived from one specimen sequenced in a study of cytomegalovirus exposure and HLA in healthy donors. Data came from immunoSEQ multiplex PCR; TCRdb stores just in-frame clones and leaves some out. The data contain 220,000 or so clones, 87% of them singletons. What was sequenced was PBMCs. These TCRs come from a woman aged 18-29 years in good health and CMV-seropositive.

The chain joins TRBV27 to TRBJ2-4; tentatively, D is TRBD2 (6 bases). The germline CDR1 and CDR2 sequences are MNHEY and SMNVEV (reference sequence). The V and J ends lost 3 bases and 6 bases respectively, with 12 bases between them. CDR3 length: 14 residues. The CDR3 DNA is TGTGCCAGCAGTTTCGGGGGAACGGGAAACATTCAGTACTTC. Its translation is CASSFGGTGNIQYF.

The rearrangement links TRBV6-1 to TRBJ2-3, with 7 positions matching TRBD1. In germline, CDR1 is MNHNS, CDR2 SASEGT. CDR3 length: 15 residues. V lost 5 bases and J lost 2; bases outside the gene matches: 7. For the CDR3, the DNA is TGTGCCAGCAGTAGGCTACAGGGGATCACAGATACGCAGTATTTT. Translating gives CASSRLQGITDTQYF.

In this sample, this clone turned up once. V usage is TRBV7-6 and J usage is TRBJ2-7; D perhaps matches TRBD1 (5 bases). Trimming cost V 1 base and J 4 bases, with 32 bases left between them. The CDR3 is 21 amino acids. Germline CDR1 SGHVS, CDR2 FNYEAQ. CDR3 DNA sequence: TGTGCCAGCAGCTTAGGGTCTTTGGCAGCCAACGAAGGGGAAGTTTTGTACGAGCAGTACTTC. This translates into CASSLGSLAANEGEVLYEQYF.

This clone was seen a few times. This chain connects TRBV15 to TRBJ1-4, with D possibly matching TRBD1 (5 bases). With 1 base removed from V and 7 bases from J, the gap between germline ends came to 13 bases. Germline V lookup: CDR1 LNHNV, CDR2 YYDKDF (reference sequence). This CDR3 spans 15 amino acids. The DNA of the CDR3 is TGTGCCACCAGCAGAGCCGCGACAGCAAGTGAAAAACTGTTTTTT. This sequence encodes CATSRAATASEKLFF.

The table lists this clone with a count of one. This chain connects TRBV5-1 to TRBJ2-7; tentative D call: TRBD1 (6 bases). V was clipped by 3 bases and J by 6 bases, with 22 bases between them. CDR1 is SGHRS, CDR2 YFSETQ, per germline. There are 16 residues in the CDR3. Here the CDR3 reads CASSSTFRGSLSEQYF. CDR3 coding DNA: TGCGCCAGCAGCTCGACGTTCAGGGGCTCCCTCTCCGAGCAGTACTTC.

This chain links TRBV6-5 with TRBJ2-1; 10 positions agree with TRBD1. Trimming cost V 6 bases and J 4 bases; bases outside gene matches: 6. The CDR3 is 15 residues long. Germline V gene lookup returns CDR1 MNHEY and CDR2 SVGAGI. Here the CDR3 reads CASRAGTGEYNEQFF. In DNA, the CDR3 is TGTGCCAGCAGGGCCGGGACAGGGGAGTACAATGAGCAGTTCTTC.

V is TRBV27 and J is TRBJ1-4; 7 bases map to TRBD1. CDR3 length: 14 residues. Germline loops: CDR1 MNHEY, CDR2 SMNVEV (reference sequence). J was trimmed by 8 bases and V by 7 bases; bases with no gene match: 10. The chain's CDR3 is CASKGAGWEEKLFF. In nucleotides, the CDR3 is TGTGCCAGCAAGGGGGCAGGGTGGGAAGAAAAACTGTTTTTT.